This T cell receptor beta chain was identified in a study of Ad26.COV2.S vaccination and SARS-CoV-2 variants. V shed 7 bases and J shed 1 base, with 13 bases lying between them. From germline, CDR1 is SQVTM and CDR2 ANQGSEA. The CDR3 runs to 13 residues. In the case of this clone: The target antigen is unknown.

Treatment meaning: around 19 received Ad26.COV2.S at low or high dose, single or two shots; several received placebo; per-sample allocation not given. Samples came from day 63 after the first vaccine or placebo injection. Clones were read by immunoSEQ multiplex PCR, and TCRdb kept only the in-frame ones, dropping some. The sample consists of about 470,000 clones, less than 95% of them appearing once. Study-wide points: Total T cell responses, in the TCR breadth and depth analyses, may have been underestimated.

This specimen consisted of peripheral blood, obtained in a trial of Ad26.COV2.S vaccine versus placebo. The sequence came from a person between 18 and 59 years old who received the Ad26.COV2.S COVID-19 vaccine or a placebo. The rearrangement uses TRBV29-1 and TRBJ1-1; D is possibly TRBD1 (5 bases). CDR3 sequence (DNA): TGCAGCGCACGGGACTGGGAGAACACTGAAGCTTTCTTT. Its translation: CSARDWENTEAFF.